This T cell receptor beta chain was sequenced during a study of T cells after yellow fever vaccination. General study points: Clonotypes shared by both compartments, CD4 and CD8, made up a small share.

With regard to this clonotype: What it recognizes is unknown.

TCRdb passed the 5' RACE reads through MiXCR, listing each CDR3 protein once. This sample has about 170,000 distinct CDR3 sequences, with 11% found just once. The clonotype originates from a young man who received the YFV17D yellow fever vaccine. Material: CD8+ T cells sorted from PBMCs, obtained 15 days after the yellow fever booster vaccination.

The CDR3 DNA reads as TGCGCCAGCAGCTCCTCCCTAGCGGGGCCATACAATGAGCAGTTCTTC. The encoded protein is CASSSSLAGPYNEQFF. The gene calls are TRBV4-1 and TRBJ2-1, with 9 positions matching TRBD2. The CDR3 has 16 residues. Germline lookup yields CDR1 MGHRA and CDR2 YSYEKL. The J segment lost 4 bases and the V segment lost 5 bases, leaving 9 bases of the junction unmatched.